This T cell receptor (beta chain) was recorded in a study of blood T cell repertoires in COVID-19 (dated by TCRdb to the early 2020s). Background for the entire study: Samples from collaborators originated in the United States, Italy and Spain and spanned both the acute and convalescent phases of COVID-19. The repertoires were made available in a free public database intended to serve as a resource for research on the immune response to SARS-CoV-2. The prospective study material was composed of cDNA or gDNA derived from T cells, B-cell-depleted T cells, or PBMCs. The samples were drawn from the first 160 participants of the ongoing ImmuneRACE study and from 1,200 or so subjects provided by 6 global collaborators. Where available, HLA class I and class II types were obtained from metadata supplied by the sample provider rather than from assay-based typing. Deeply sampled blood TCRbeta repertoires from subjects exposed to, actively infected with, or recovered from COVID-19 were included in the dataset. Nearly every sample came with metadata listing a de-identified subject ID, COVID-19 status, age in years and sex.

Overall study outcomes, separate from this receptor: Clinical and demographic metadata were provided uncurated, with the amount varying by source and participant.

Samples from volunteer blood donors who had recovered from COVID-19 were contributed by a second Seattle source. The collaborating institutions used their own protocols to collect whole blood in K2EDTA tubes. For TCRbeta analysis, collaborators shipped samples in one of three forms: frozen whole blood, isolated PBMCs, or DNA extracted from either of those sample types. In the case of this clone: What this receptor recognizes is not known. Nothing much larger sits one base from this clone, and base qualities are not available.

TCRbeta CDR3 regions were amplified from genomic DNA by means of the immunoSEQ Assay, a bias-controlled multiplex PCR. The study's own analysis went as follows. The number of nucleated cells in each sample was estimated from the amplification of reference gene primers within the assay. Sequence reads were collapsed and filtered to measure the absolute abundance of every unique TCRbeta CDR3 rearrangement. For each sample, productive Simpson clonality was calculated by taking the square root of Simpson's diversity index across productive rearrangements. Drawn from immuneACCESS, this table holds only the in-frame rearrangements with V and J called that TCRdb kept. Clones are partly lost; checked studies trace under half to an unresolved V gene and leave the rest unexplained. The DNA was the basis for D and trimming; V, J and clone size are from that table. The table for this sample lists over 300,000 clones; 80% to 90% of them were counted only once. The top ten clonotypes cover around 6.6% of the sample.

For this chain, trimming is 4 bases at the V end and 5 bases at the J end, and the number of junction bases without a gene match is 2. The germline V gene specifies SGHDT as CDR1 and YYEEEE as CDR2. Including the terminal cysteine and phenylalanine, the CDR3 comprises 12 residues. Of the read, only the CDR3 DNA is kept; its 36 bases are in frame from base 1. The specimen was peripheral blood. The receptor's source is a man between 18 and 29 years old who had recovered from COVID-19. The chain is made from TRBV5-6 and TRBJ2-7, with TRBD2 identical over 8 junction bases. The nucleotide sequence reads as follows: TGTGCCAGCAGCACCGGGGGGGACGAGCAGTACTTC. The resulting protein is CASSTGGDEQYF.